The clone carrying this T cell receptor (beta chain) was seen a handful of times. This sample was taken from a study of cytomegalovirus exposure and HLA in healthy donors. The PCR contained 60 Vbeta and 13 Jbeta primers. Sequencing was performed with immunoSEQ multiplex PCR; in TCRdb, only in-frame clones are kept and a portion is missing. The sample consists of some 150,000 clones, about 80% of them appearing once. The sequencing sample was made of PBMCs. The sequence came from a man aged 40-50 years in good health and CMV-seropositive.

The CDR3 region has the DNA TGTGCCACTAGGGACAGGGGTAATGAAAAACTGTTTTTT. Translated, it gives CATRDRGNEKLFF. This chain connects TRBV6-6 to TRBJ1-4; the match to TRBD1 covers 10 bases. Per the germline V gene, CDR1 is MNHNY and CDR2 is SVGAGI (reference sequence). Trimming cost V 10 bases and J 4 bases; bases outside gene matches: 3. There are 13 residues in the CDR3.